This TCR beta chain was captured in a study of Ad26.COV2.S vaccination and SARS-CoV-2 variants (dated by TCRdb to the early 2020s). With respect to the entire study: Donors in the vaccine arm were drawn from COV1001, a phase I-IIa trial of Ad26.COV2.S in healthy adults that was multicentre, randomized, double-blind and placebo-controlled. Ad26.COV2.S was given intramuscularly at 5x10^10 or 1x10^11 viral particles, as a single shot or as two shots 56 days apart. TCRbeta repertoire sequencing was used to assess the specificity and breadth of SARS-CoV-2-reactive T cell receptors after Ad26.COV2.S vaccination. The TCR-sequenced set comprised approximately 32 samples: some 20 Ad26.COV2.S vaccine recipients, 5 placebo recipients and 8 SARS-CoV-2 convalescent individuals. Trial participants were randomized into five groups of five: low-dose or high-dose Ad26.COV2.S given once or twice, or placebo on both occasions. Throughout the experiments and outcome assessment, investigators stayed blinded to trial group allocation. What the research found in general, with its limitations: Comparable non-spike TCR breadth was observed between vaccine and placebo recipients, consistent with only spike being contained in the vaccine. Ad26.COV2.S recipients had higher spike-specific TCR breadth than placebo recipients (P = 0.0014). It was noted by the authors that total T cell responses may have been underestimated by the TCR breadth and depth analyses. After vaccination, spike-specific CD8+ and CD4+ T cell responses were reported to show substantial breadth. The study lacked the statistical power to compare responses across vaccine doses or regimens.

A word on this clone: Its target antigen remains unknown. No clone much larger than this one lies a single base away; base qualities are absent.

The treatment or condition label of this sample denotes: 19 received Ad26.COV2.S at low or high dose, single or two shots; about five received placebo; per-sample allocation not given. Repertoires of vaccine and placebo recipients were sequenced from samples collected on day 63 after the first injection. Cohort 1b enrolled 25 to 30 adults aged 18-55 years at a single site in Boston, USA, between 29 July and 7 August 2020. Ad26.COV2.S consisted of a replication-incompetent adenovirus type 26 vector by which a prefusion-stabilized SARS-CoV-2 spike protein from the original Wuhan strain was expressed. TCRbeta CDR3 regions were sequenced with the immunoSEQ Assay. After extraction, genomic DNA underwent amplification by bias-controlled multiplex PCR, followed by high-throughput sequencing. For the original study's pipeline: Collapsing and filtering of sequences were performed to quantify the absolute abundance of each unique TCRbeta CDR3 region. T cell fraction was estimated by normalization of TCRbeta template counts to usable DNA, with usable DNA being measured through amplification of reference genes present in all nucleated cells. Repertoire TCRs were annotated as SARS-CoV-2-specific when V gene, CDR3 amino acid sequence and J gene were exactly matched to a known reactive TCR set. The reference SARS-CoV-2 TCR set was derived from MIRA and filtered for enrichment in COVID-19-positive ImmuneCODE repertoires, a step that removed public or cross-reactive TCRs. Drawing on the MIRA antigens, annotated TCRs were analysed further at the level of specific ORF or position within ORF. Breadth was defined as the number of annotated unique rearrangements divided by the total number of unique productive rearrangements, and depth was defined as the summed frequency of the annotated unique rearrangements. Group comparisons of TCR breadth used two-sided Wilcoxon rank-sum tests. TCRdb holds this immuneACCESS table with in-frame rearrangements only. Some clones are missing; in checked studies, unresolved V genes explain under half, and the rest has no known cause. The V and J calls and clone size come from that table; D and trimming were worked out from the DNA. The sample table shows more than 400,000 clones, and roughly 87% are seen once. The ten largest clones add up to about 4.5% of the sample.

This specimen consisted of peripheral blood, obtained in a trial of Ad26.COV2.S vaccine versus placebo. The receptor was derived from a person aged 18-65 years who received the Ad26.COV2.S COVID-19 vaccine or a placebo.

The CDR3 amino acid sequence is: CASSLPTTGRDPDTQYF. The DNA reads TGTGCCAGCAGCTTACCAACGACGGGACGGGACCCCGATACGCAGTATTTT. This chain joins TRBV7-9 to TRBJ2-3, with the D assignment possibly TRBD1 or TRBD2, given 5 matching bases for each. Reading the germline V gene (reference sequence) gives CDR1 SEHNR and CDR2 FQNEAQ. At the junction V is shortened by 2 bases and J by 6 bases, with 21 bases in between. Its CDR3 holds 17 amino acids, cysteine through phenylalanine. The read is trimmed to its CDR3 DNA, 51 bases read in frame from base 1.